Presented here are 6 T cell receptor beta chains from one specimen sequenced in a study of T cell responses to AZD1222 COVID-19 vaccine. Sequenced by immunoSEQ multiplex PCR; TCRdb stores in-frame clones only, minus some. The table records roughly 42,000 clones, over 75% of them present only once. Sequenced material: peripheral blood, taken 28 days after the second dose of the MenACWY control vaccine. Source of these receptors: an adult who received the MenACWY meningococcal vaccine as a control.

The gene calls are TRBV5-1 and TRBJ2-3; no clear D gene. This CDR3 has 16 residues. Germline V CDR1 and CDR2: SGHRS, YFSETQ. With 0 bases removed from V and 2 bases from J, the gap between germline ends came to 13 bases. CDR3 region: CASSLGRYGFTDTQYF. In DNA, the CDR3 is TGCGCCAGCAGCTTGGGTCGGTACGGTTTCACAGATACGCAGTATTTT.

The chain couples TRBV30 to TRBJ2-5; D remains unclear. V was shortened by 0 bases and J by 5 bases, with 4 bases between the two germline ends. The CDR3 is 11 amino acids. CDR1 is GTSNPN and CDR2 is SVGIG in the germline V gene (reference sequence). The CDR3 here is CAWSVGETQYF. CDR3 sequence (DNA): TGTGCCTGGAGTGTTGGTGAGACCCAGTACTTC. Full variable domain (rest looked up from reference TRBV30 and TRBJ2-5): SQTIHQWPATLVQPVGSPLSLECTVEGTSNPNLYWYRQAAGRGLQLLFYSVGIGQISSEVPQNLSASRPQDRQFILSSKKLLLSDSGFYLCAWSVGETQYFGPGTRLLVL.

This chain links TRBV25-1 with TRBJ2-7; D may be TRBD1 (5 bases). Germline V gene data show CDR1 as MGHDK and CDR2 as SYGVNS. The CDR3 sequence is 17 residues long. The V end lost 3 bases, the J end lost 5 bases, and 23 bases lay between the germline ends. Here the CDR3 DNA reads TGTGCCAGCAGTGATCGGATCGAGACAGCAGGAAATGACGAGCAGTACTTC. Protein: CASSDRIETAGNDEQYF.

This sequence joins TRBV6-5 and TRBJ2-5; 9 bases are shared with TRBD1. Germline CDR1 is MNHEY and CDR2 is SVGAGI. V dropped 6 bases and J dropped 3; count of bases not matched to a gene: 5. The CDR3 is 14 amino acids. In nucleotides, the CDR3 is TGTGCCAGCAGAATCGGGACAGGGAAAGAGACCCAGTACTTC. Protein: CASRIGTGKETQYF.

This clone was found once. The chain has TRBV30 and TRBJ1-4; D possibly corresponds to TRBD1 (5 bases). This CDR3 has 12 residues. Germline V gene lookup returns CDR1 GTSNPN and CDR2 SVGIG (reference sequence). V was cut by 8 bases and J by 8 bases, with 15 bases left in between. The CDR3 region has the DNA TGTGCCGGGACCCGGGCTGGGGAAAAACTGTTTTTT. Its translation: CAGTRAGEKLFF.

The chain joins TRBV29-1 to TRBJ1-2, with D unclear. CDR1 and CDR2 from the germline V gene are SQVTM and ANQGSEA. V was pared by 8 bases and J by 1 base, with 8 bases between. The CDR3 length is 11 residues. The CDR3 sequence is CSCSGNYGYTF. Here the CDR3 DNA reads TGCAGCTGTAGCGGTAACTATGGCTACACCTTC. Drawing the rest from reference TRBV29-1 and TRBJ1-2, the complete variable domain is SAVISQKPSRDICQRGTSLTIQCQVDSQVTMMFWYRQQPGQSLTLIATANQGSEATYESGFVIDKFPISRPNLTFSTLTVSNMSPEDSSIYLCSCSGNYGYTFGSGTRLTVV.